This TCR beta chain was sequenced in a study of cytomegalovirus exposure and HLA in healthy donors. The overall study: Previous work identified 120 million or so unique TCR beta sequences from 150 million to 200 million T cells. General study results and limits: According to an earlier analysis, most TCR beta V segments yielded productive rearrangements about 90% or about 30% of the time. Cytomegalovirus association was listed for 164 TCR beta chains.

The CDR3 spans 13 residues. CDR1 SGHAT and CDR2 FQNNGV come from the germline V gene. V was clipped by 3 bases and J by 5 bases, with 7 bases between them. The PCR was carried out with 60 Vbeta primers and 13 Jbeta primers. Libraries were prepared by immunoSEQ multiplex PCR; TCRdb keeps only in-frame clonotypes and omits some of them. Here the sample spans under 200,000 clones, roughly four fifths being singletons. This clone was counted once. Its antigen is currently unknown. V is TRBV11-2 and J is TRBJ1-4, with D uncertain. This TCR was recovered from a man aged 40-49 years in good health and CMV-seronegative. The sequencing sample was made of PBMCs. CDR3: CASSFPGNEKLFF. The CDR3 DNA reads TGTGCCAGCAGCTTCCCGGGAAATGAAAAACTGTTTTTT.